This T cell receptor beta chain emerged from a study of CXCR3-negative and CXCR3-positive naive CD8 T cells. Study summary: Every library held about 1.5 +/- 0.3 million TRB reads, and the total came to 130 million to 150 million.

Whole-study results and caveats: Naive cells positive for CXCR3 carried more hydrophobic TRB CDR3s than CXCR3-negative ones. Memory CD8+ cells showed much lower diversity, while both naive subsets displayed comparably high diversity. Post-cryopreservation CXCR3 expression was partly diminished, and the bulk of assays employed fresh PBMCs.

The CD45RO-CCR7+CD27+CD95- phenotype denoted naive CD8+ T cells. The CDR3 has 15 amino acids. Germline V gene lookup returns CDR1 SEHNR and CDR2 FQNEAQ (reference sequence). All TRB cDNA libraries came from 5' RACE performed with UMI labels. TCRdb reprocessed the 5' RACE reads, keeping one entry per CDR3 protein, no DNA. The listing contains approximately 100,000 distinct CDR3 sequences. Notes on this clonotype: Antigen: not known.

The chain has TRBV7-9 and TRBJ2-1; TCRdb designates TRBD1, a call that cannot be tested without DNA. The TCR was taken from a human donor in good health. Some clones in this sample may be carry-over from other donors' samples. Sequencing used naive CXCR3+ CD8+ T cells from blood. Noted subset: CD45RO-CCR7+CD27+CD95- naive CD8+ T cells expressing CXCR3 (TNR3+). The CDR3 loop is CASSTGPSGNNEQFF. Supplemented by reference TRBV7-9 and TRBJ2-1, the full variable domain reads DTGVSQNPRHKITKRGQNVTFRCDPISEHNRLYWYRQTLGQGPEFLTYFQNEAQLEKSRLLSDRFSAERPKGSFSTLEIQRTEQGDSAMYLCASSTGPSGNNEQFFGPGTRLTVL.